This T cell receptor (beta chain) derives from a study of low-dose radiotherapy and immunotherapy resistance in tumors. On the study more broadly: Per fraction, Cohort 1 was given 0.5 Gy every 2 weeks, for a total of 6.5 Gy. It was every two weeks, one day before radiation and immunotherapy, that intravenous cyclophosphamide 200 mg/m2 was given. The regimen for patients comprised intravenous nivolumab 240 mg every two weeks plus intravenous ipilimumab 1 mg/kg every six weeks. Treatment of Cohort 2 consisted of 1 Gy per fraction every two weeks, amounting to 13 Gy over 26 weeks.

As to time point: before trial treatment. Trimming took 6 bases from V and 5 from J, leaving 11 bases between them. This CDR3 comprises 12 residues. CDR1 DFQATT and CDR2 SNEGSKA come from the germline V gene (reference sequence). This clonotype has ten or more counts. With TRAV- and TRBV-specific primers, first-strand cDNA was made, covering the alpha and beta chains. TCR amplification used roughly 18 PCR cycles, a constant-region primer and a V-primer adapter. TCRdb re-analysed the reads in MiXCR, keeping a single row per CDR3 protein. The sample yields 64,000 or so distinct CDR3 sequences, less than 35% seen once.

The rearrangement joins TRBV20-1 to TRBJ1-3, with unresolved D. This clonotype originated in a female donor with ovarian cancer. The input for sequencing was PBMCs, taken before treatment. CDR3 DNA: TGCAGTGCCTCGGACTCGCGAAACACCATATATTTT. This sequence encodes CSASDSRNTIYF.